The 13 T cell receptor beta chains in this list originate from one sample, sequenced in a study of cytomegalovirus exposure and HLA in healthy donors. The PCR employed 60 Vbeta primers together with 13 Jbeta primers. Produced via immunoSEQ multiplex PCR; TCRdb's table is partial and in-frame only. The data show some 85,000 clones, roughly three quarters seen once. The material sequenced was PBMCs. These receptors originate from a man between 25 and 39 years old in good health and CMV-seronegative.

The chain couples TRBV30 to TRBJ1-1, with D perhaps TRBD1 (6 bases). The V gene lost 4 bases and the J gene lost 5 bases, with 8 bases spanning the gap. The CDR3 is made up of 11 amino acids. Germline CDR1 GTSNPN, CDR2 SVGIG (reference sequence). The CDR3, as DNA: TGTGCCTGGAACAGGGATACTGAAGCTTTCTTT. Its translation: CAWNRDTEAFF.

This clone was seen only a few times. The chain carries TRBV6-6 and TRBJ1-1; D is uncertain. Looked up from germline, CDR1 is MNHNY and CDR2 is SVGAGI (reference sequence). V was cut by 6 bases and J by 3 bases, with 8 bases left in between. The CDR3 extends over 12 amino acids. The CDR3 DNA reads TGTGCCAGCAGCCCCTCGGACACTGAAGCTTTCTTT. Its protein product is CASSPSDTEAFF.

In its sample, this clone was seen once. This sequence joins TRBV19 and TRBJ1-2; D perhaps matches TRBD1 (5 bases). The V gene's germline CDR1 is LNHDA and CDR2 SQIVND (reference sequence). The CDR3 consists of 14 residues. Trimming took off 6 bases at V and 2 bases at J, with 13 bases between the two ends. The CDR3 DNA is TGTGCCAGTAGCCCCCGGGACTTAAACTATGGCTACACCTTC. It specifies CASSPRDLNYGYTF.

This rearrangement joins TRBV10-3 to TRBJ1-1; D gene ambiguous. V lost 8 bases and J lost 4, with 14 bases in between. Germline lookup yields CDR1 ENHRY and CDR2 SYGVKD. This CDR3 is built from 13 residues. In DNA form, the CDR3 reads TGTGCCATCGGTCCCCATCGGAGCACTGAAGCTTTCTTT. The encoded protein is CAIGPHRSTEAFF.

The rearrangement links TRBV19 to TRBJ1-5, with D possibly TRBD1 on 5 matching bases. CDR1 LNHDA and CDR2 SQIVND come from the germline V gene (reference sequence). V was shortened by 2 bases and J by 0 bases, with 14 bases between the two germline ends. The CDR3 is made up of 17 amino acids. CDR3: CASSIKWRGSSNQPQHF. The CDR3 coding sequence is TGTGCCAGTAGTATAAAATGGAGGGGTTCTAGCAATCAGCCCCAGCATTTT.

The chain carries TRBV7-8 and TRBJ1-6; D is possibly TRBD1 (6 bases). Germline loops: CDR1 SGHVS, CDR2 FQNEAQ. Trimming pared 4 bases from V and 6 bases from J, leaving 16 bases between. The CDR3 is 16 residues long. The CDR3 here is CASSSFGQLPNSPLHF. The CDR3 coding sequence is TGTGCCAGCAGCTCCTTCGGACAGCTACCTAATTCACCCCTCCACTTT.

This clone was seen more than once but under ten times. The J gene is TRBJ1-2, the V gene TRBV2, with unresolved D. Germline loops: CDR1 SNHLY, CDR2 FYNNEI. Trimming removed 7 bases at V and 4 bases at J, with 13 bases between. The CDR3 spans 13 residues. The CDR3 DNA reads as TGTGCCAGCACCGTTCCGGGTGGCTATGGCTACACCTTC. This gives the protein CASTVPGGYGYTF.

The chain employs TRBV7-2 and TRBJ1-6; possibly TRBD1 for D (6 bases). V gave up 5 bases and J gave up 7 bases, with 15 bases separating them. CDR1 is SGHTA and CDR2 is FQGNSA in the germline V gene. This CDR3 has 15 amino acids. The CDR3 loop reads CASSQQQGGNSPLHF. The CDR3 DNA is TGTGCCAGCAGCCAACAACAGGGAGGGAATTCACCCCTCCACTTT.

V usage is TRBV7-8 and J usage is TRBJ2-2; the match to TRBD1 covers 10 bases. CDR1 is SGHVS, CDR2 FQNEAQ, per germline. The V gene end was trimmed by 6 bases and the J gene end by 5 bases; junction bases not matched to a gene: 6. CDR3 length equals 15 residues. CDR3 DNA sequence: TGTGCCAGCAGGCCCCGGGACAGGGGAACCGGGGAGCTGTTTTTT. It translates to CASRPRDRGTGELFF.

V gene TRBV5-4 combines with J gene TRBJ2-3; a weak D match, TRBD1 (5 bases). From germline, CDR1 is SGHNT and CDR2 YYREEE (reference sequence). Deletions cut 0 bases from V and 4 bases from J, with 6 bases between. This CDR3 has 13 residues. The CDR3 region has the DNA TGTGCCAGCAGCTTGGTGGGGCCAGATACGCAGTATTTT. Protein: CASSLVGPDTQYF.

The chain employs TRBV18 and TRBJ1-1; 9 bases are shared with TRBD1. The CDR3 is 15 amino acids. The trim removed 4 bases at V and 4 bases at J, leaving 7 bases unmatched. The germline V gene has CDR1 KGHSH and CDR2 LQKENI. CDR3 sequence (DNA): TGTGCCAGCTCACAAAACAGGGGGCCGGGCACTGAAGCTTTCTTT. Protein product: CASSQNRGPGTEAFF.

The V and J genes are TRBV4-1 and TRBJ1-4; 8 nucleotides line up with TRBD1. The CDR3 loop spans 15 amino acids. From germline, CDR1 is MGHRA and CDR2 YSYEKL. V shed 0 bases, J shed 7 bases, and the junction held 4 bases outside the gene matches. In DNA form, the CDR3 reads TGCGCCAGCAGCCAAGAAGCAGGGGGCTTTGAAAAACTGTTTTTT. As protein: CASSQEAGGFEKLFF.

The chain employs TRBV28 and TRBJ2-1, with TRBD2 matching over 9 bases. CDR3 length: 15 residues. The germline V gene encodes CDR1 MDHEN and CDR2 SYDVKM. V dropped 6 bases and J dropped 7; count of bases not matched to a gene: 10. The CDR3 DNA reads TGTGCCAGCAGCCCTAATAGCGGGAGCACTAATGAGCAGTTCTTC. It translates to CASSPNSGSTNEQFF. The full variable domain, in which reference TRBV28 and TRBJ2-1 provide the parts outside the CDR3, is DVKVTQSSRYLVKRTGEKVFLECVQDMDHENMFWYRQDPGLGLRLIYFSYDVKMKEKGDIPEGYSVSREKKERFSLILESASTNQTSMYLCASSPNSGSTNEQFFGPGTRLTVL.